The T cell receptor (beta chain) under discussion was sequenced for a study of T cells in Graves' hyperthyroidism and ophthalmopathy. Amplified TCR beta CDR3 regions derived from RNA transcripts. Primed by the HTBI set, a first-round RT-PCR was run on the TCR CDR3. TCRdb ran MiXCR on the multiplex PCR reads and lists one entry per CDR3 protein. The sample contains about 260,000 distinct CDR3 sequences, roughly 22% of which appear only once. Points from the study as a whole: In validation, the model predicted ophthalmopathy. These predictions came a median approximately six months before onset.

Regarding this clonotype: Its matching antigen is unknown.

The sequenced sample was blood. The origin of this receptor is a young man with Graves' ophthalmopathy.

This CDR3 reads CSARALDSPRGTDTQYF. The DNA for the CDR3 is TGCAGTGCTAGAGCCCTGGACTCGCCCCGGGGCACAGATACGCAGTATTTT. V and J are TRBV20-1 and TRBJ2-3; TRBD2 is a possible D gene (5 bases). The CDR3 length is 17 residues. With 1 base removed from V and 1 base from J, the gap between germline ends came to 18 bases. Germline V CDR1 and CDR2: DFQATT, SNEGSKA (reference sequence).